This T cell receptor beta chain is from a study of blood T cells in healthy people across ages. With a J-beta primer mix and a sample-barcoded 5' primer, a second PCR ran about 6 to 11 cycles. Every cDNA was tagged by a template-switch adaptor with 12 random nucleotides. TCRdb fed the 5' RACE reads into MiXCR, producing one record per CDR3 protein. The sample lists 1,800,000 or so distinct CDR3 sequences; approximately 40% were seen once. This clonotype was counted between two and nine times. Germline loops: CDR1 LGHNT, CDR2 FRNRAP. V lost 5 bases and J lost 4; bases outside the gene matches: 4. This CDR3 contains 15 residues.

The sample was blood. The TCR was taken from a human donor in good health. This chain joins TRBV12-5 and TRBJ1-5; 11 bases match TRBD1. CDR3 loop: CASGLGTGGNQPQHF. The CDR3, as DNA: TGTGCTAGTGGTCTCGGGACAGGGGGGAATCAGCCCCAGCATTTT.